This T cell receptor beta chain emerged from a study of blood T cell repertoires in COVID-19. As for the study in general: The United States, Italy and Spain were the sources of the acute and convalescent COVID-19 samples. Sources were T cells, B-cell-depleted T cells, or PBMCs; the material itself was cDNA or gDNA.

As originally analysed: Estimation of nucleated cell counts was performed using reference gene primer amplification. TCRdb keeps only in-frame clones here, not all; method: immunoSEQ multiplex PCR. D and trimming come from the DNA, and the V and J calls and clone size come from that table. The sample holds 250,000 or so clones; approximately 91% are singletons and the top ten take about 2.5%. There are a few counts of this clone. Sequenced: peripheral blood. The sequence was obtained from a woman aged 60-75 years with acute or convalescent COVID-19.

CDR3 sequence (DNA): TGTGCCAGCAATTCCCGGACTCTCTCCTACGAGCAGTACTTC. Translation gives CASNSRTLSYEQYF. The chain employs TRBV2 and TRBJ2-7; weak D call: TRBD2 (5 bases). The CDR3 is 14 residues long. Per the germline V gene, CDR1 is SNHLY and CDR2 is FYNNEI. Trimming took 7 bases from V and 0 from J, leaving 13 bases between them.